Sequencing of this T cell receptor beta chain was carried out in a study of memory CD4+ T cells and cytomegalovirus serostatus. Study-wide context: This sample comes from healthy Belgian adults, about 10 CMV seropositive, approximately 24 seronegative. Findings and limits, study-wide: The CMV-associated TCR signature appears largely within the CD4+ memory repertoire.

The V end lost 3 bases, the J end lost 2 bases, and 7 bases lay between the germline ends. The CDR3 consists of 13 residues. The germline V gene encodes CDR1 MDHEN and CDR2 SYDVKM. Single viable CD3+CD4+CD8-CD45RO+ cells were sorted as the memory CD4+ T cells. The protocol was immunoSEQ multiplex PCR, while the TCRdb copy is restricted to in-frame clones and leaves out a portion. The repertoire includes 45,000 to 50,000 clones, around 80% of them detected once, and roughly 0.76% sits in the top ten. On this clone itself: No antigen is known for it.

The sequenced sample consisted of memory CD4+ T cells from blood. The chain joins TRBV28 to TRBJ2-5; no reliable D call. The origin of this receptor is an adult in good health and CMV-seronegative. The CDR3 nucleotides read TGTGCCAGCAGTTTCGCGGTTCAAGAGACCCAGTACTTC. Translation gives CASSFAVQETQYF.